What follows are 17 T cell receptor beta chains derived from one specimen sequenced in a study of T-cell memory formation after mild COVID-19. A single record per CDR3 protein comes from TCRdb applying MiXCR to the 5' RACE reads. Found here are 300,000 to 400,000 distinct CDR3 sequences, about 16% of them singletons; the top ten hold around 20%. The sample comprised PBMCs or a T cell subset sorted from them (not recorded which). The receptors shown here come from a man in his late teens or twenties who had mild COVID-19 (a few samples of this study predate the infection). Cell type and time point are not known.

V and J are TRBV7-9 and TRBJ1-2; 8 nucleotides match TRBD1. From germline, CDR1 is SEHNR and CDR2 FQNEAQ (reference sequence). CDR3 size: 15 residues. V trimming: 5 bases; J trimming: 4 bases; junction bases outside the gene matches: 9. This CDR3 is CASSLGQAVGYGYTF. The DNA for the CDR3 is TGTGCCAGCAGCCTGGGACAGGCCGTCGGCTATGGCTACACCTTC.

This clonotype occurred many times. The J gene is TRBJ2-3, the V gene TRBV12-3 or TRBV12-4, with 7 positions matching TRBD2. This CDR3 region has 15 residues. V trimming: 4 bases; J trimming: 0 bases; junction bases outside the gene matches: 4. CDR3 coding DNA: TGTGCCAGCAGTTCAACTAGCGTTAGCACAGATACGCAGTATTTT. This translates into CASSSTSVSTDTQYF.

The rearrangement links TRBV10-3 to TRBJ2-1; TRBD1 or TRBD2 may be the D gene (6 bases each). Looked up from germline, CDR1 is ENHRY and CDR2 is SYGVKD. The CDR3 has 15 residues. The V gene lost 0 bases and the J gene lost 3 bases, with 9 bases spanning the gap. CDR3 sequence reads: CAISESGGRYNEQFF. CDR3 bases: TGTGCCATCAGTGAGTCGGGGGGCCGCTACAATGAGCAGTTCTTC.

V gene TRBV4-3 combines with J gene TRBJ2-2, with D perhaps matching TRBD1 or TRBD2 (6 bases each). The germline V gene has CDR1 LGHNA and CDR2 YSLEER. The CDR3 is 16 residues long. V lost 4 bases and J 3 bases, leaving 15 bases between the germline ends. This CDR3 is CASSRAWGADTGELFF. The CDR3 DNA reads as TGCGCCAGCAGCCGAGCTTGGGGGGCGGACACCGGGGAGCTGTTTTTT.

CDR3 DNA sequence: TGTGCCAGCAGCTTAGGGGTAGCGGACAGTGGAAACACCATATATTTT. Its translation is CASSLGVADSGNTIYF. This chain links TRBV7-6 with TRBJ1-3; perhaps TRBD1 as D (6 bases). The CDR3 runs to 16 residues. Germline loops: CDR1 SGHVS, CDR2 FNYEAQ. V dropped 1 base and J dropped 3 bases, with 13 bases sitting between them.

This chain links TRBV14 with TRBJ2-1, with 8 positions matching TRBD1. V was clipped by 5 bases and J by 7 bases; unmatched bases: 10. Germline loops: CDR1 SGHDN, CDR2 FVKESK. The CDR3 extends over 15 amino acids. For the CDR3, the DNA is TGTGCCAGCAGCTACCGGACAGGGTCCTTGAATGAGCAGTTCTTC. Translating it yields CASSYRTGSLNEQFF. The full variable domain, its missing parts supplied by reference TRBV14 and TRBJ2-1, is EAGVTQFPSHSVIEKGQTVTLRCDPISGHDNLYWYRRVMGKEIKFLLHFVKESKQDESGMPNNRFLAERTGGTYSTLKVQPAELEDSGVYFCASSYRTGSLNEQFFGPGTRLTVL.

This rearrangement joins TRBV7-9 to TRBJ2-1; D is unclear. The CDR3 spans 16 residues. The V end lost 4 bases, the J end lost 0 bases, and 13 bases lay between the germline ends. Per the germline V gene, CDR1 is SEHNR and CDR2 is FQNEAQ (reference sequence). For the CDR3, the DNA is TGTGCCAGCAGCTCAGTGACGGTGAGCTCCTACAATGAGCAGTTCTTC. Translation gives CASSSVTVSSYNEQFF.

This rearrangement joins TRBV7-8 to TRBJ2-3; 8 bases map to TRBD1. In germline, CDR1 is SGHVS, CDR2 FQNEAQ. Trimming took 1 base from V and 2 from J; bases not matched to a gene: 2. The CDR3 consists of 15 residues. CDR3 sequence: CASSLGTGNTDTQYF. CDR3 nucleotides: TGTGCCAGCAGCTTAGGGACAGGGAACACAGATACGCAGTATTTT. The variable domain in full, with the rest retrieved from reference TRBV7-8 and TRBJ2-3, is GAGVSQSPRYKVAKRGQDVALRCDPISGHVSLFWYQQALGQGPEFLTYFQNEAQLDKSGLPSDRFFAERPEGSVSTLKIQRTQQEDSAVYLCASSLGTGNTDTQYFGPGTRLTVL.

The CDR3 region has the DNA TGTGCCATCAGTGAGTCACCGGGTCCCCAGCATTTT. Amino acid sequence: CAISESPGPQHF. The chain joins TRBV10-3 to TRBJ1-5; no reliable D call. V lost 0 bases and J 10 bases, leaving 7 bases between the germline ends. The germline CDR1 and CDR2 sequences are ENHRY and SYGVKD. The CDR3 is 12 residues long.

V and J are TRBV4-2 and TRBJ1-5, with 9 positions matching TRBD1. The CDR3 contains 16 residues. Germline assignment: CDR1 LGHNA and CDR2 YNFKEQ. Trimming took 1 base from V and 5 from J; bases not matched to a gene: 6. The CDR3, as DNA: TGTGCCAGCAGCCAAGGACGGACAGGGGTGGATCAGCCCCAGCATTTT. Translation gives CASSQGRTGVDQPQHF.

This clonotype was detected many times. The V and J genes are TRBV5-1 and TRBJ2-7, with 8 bases identical to TRBD1. This CDR3 region has 14 residues. Germline V gene lookup returns CDR1 SGHRS and CDR2 YFSETQ. The junction had 2 bases not matched to a gene; V was cut back by 0 bases and J by 3 bases. The DNA for the CDR3 is TGCGCCAGCAGCTTGGGGACAGGGAACTACGAGCAGTACGTC. This codes for CASSLGTGNYEQYV.

The CDR3 sequence is CASSLTGTQPQHF. CDR3 bases: TGTGCCAGCAGTTTGACAGGGACTCAGCCCCAGCATTTT. This chain connects TRBV6-1 to TRBJ1-5; 7 nucleotides agree with TRBD1. Germline lookup yields CDR1 MNHNS and CDR2 SASEGT. V was clipped by 5 bases and J by 6 bases; unmatched bases: 4. The CDR3 contains 13 residues.

As concerns this clonotype: Its ends do not fully match the called genes, so a read error is possible. The chain is built from TRBV5-5 and TRBJ2-2, with 7 bases matching TRBD1. CDR1 is SGHKS and CDR2 is YYEKEE in the germline V gene (reference sequence). The CDR3 loop spans 12 amino acids. The CDR3 sequence is CASSLAGTALRF. The CDR3 region has the DNA TGTGCCAGCAGCTTGGCCGGGACAGCGCTCCGTTTT.

The V call is TRBV7-8, the J call TRBJ2-6; no clear D gene. CDR3 length: 13 amino acids. Looked up from germline, CDR1 is SGHVS and CDR2 is FQNEAQ. Deletions cut 5 bases from V and 2 bases from J, with 4 bases between. The CDR3 spells CASSQTGANVLTF. The CDR3, as DNA: TGTGCCAGCAGCCAAACTGGGGCCAACGTCCTGACTTTC.

This clonotype was detected many times. The chain links TRBV4-1 to TRBJ2-5, with 8 bases lining up with TRBD2. Germline CDR1 and CDR2: MGHRA and YSYEKL. This CDR3 is built from 15 residues. The trim removed 4 bases at V and 1 base at J, leaving 5 bases unmatched. The CDR3 DNA follows: TGCGCCAGCAGCCCTCTTGCGGGGGGCCAAGAGACCCAGTACTTC. Translated: CASSPLAGGQETQYF.

CDR3 nucleotide sequence: TGTGCCATCAGTGAAGGAGTGAGGGGGGGCACAGATACGCAGTATTTT. Its protein is CAISEGVRGGTDTQYF. This sequence joins TRBV10-3 and TRBJ2-3; the D call may be TRBD1 or TRBD2 (6 bases each). The length of the CDR3 is 16 residues. Per the germline V gene, CDR1 is ENHRY and CDR2 is SYGVKD. V lost 3 bases and J lost 1, with 14 bases in between.

This rearrangement joins TRBV2 to TRBJ2-5; D uncertain. CDR1 is SNHLY, CDR2 FYNNEI, per germline. The CDR3 sequence is 10 residues long. The V end was cut by 7 bases, the J end by 3 bases, with 3 bases between. The CDR3 DNA is TGTGCCAGCAAAGAAGAGACCCAGTACTTC. It yields the protein CASKEETQYF.